A selection of T cell receptor beta chains follows, all from one sample in a study of shared clonotypes between healthy human individuals. Clones were sequenced by immunoSEQ multiplex PCR, and TCRdb holds only the in-frame ones, with some missing. Of 2 million to 2.5 million clones listed, about 90% are singletons. Sequenced: naive CD4+ T cells from PBMCs. The receptors originated from a young man in good health. Some clones in this sample may be carry-over from other donors' samples. The CDR3 runs from the conserved cysteine through the conserved F or W. Each record gives: J gene, V gene, clone size, D gene, CDR3 DNA, CDR3 protein. The D gene is left open where the match is weak. Expanded clones get a size class; other rows say once, few or many, or leave the size out.

j_gene: TRBJ1-1; v_gene: TRBV5-1; abundance: -; d_gene: TRBD1; CDR3nt: TGCGCCAGCAGCTTGGCGGACAGGGGGTTGAACACTGAAGCTTTCTTT; CDR3aa: CASSLADRGLNTEAFF
j_gene: TRBJ1-1; v_gene: TRBV4-1; abundance: -; d_gene: -; CDR3nt: TGCGCCAGCAGCCGCGGGGTGGGTGGGGGGAGCACTGAAGCTTTCTTT; CDR3aa: CASSRGVGGGSTEAFF
j_gene: TRBJ2-4; v_gene: TRBV14; abundance: once; d_gene: -; CDR3nt: TGTGCCAGCAGCCCCACTTCCATCCTCGGCATTCAGTACTTC; CDR3aa: CASSPTSILGIQYF
j_gene: TRBJ2-7; v_gene: TRBV18; abundance: -; d_gene: TRBD2; CDR3nt: TGTGCCAGCTCCCTAGCGGGACTATACGAGCAGTACTTC; CDR3aa: CASSLAGLYEQYF
j_gene: TRBJ1-1; v_gene: TRBV28; abundance: -; d_gene: -; CDR3nt: TGTGCCAGCAGTTTTCGGGCTTACACTGAAGCTTTCTTT; CDR3aa: CASSFRAYTEAFF
j_gene: TRBJ1-2; v_gene: TRBV25-1; abundance: -; d_gene: -; CDR3nt: TGTGCCAGCACCCCATTGGGGGGGGAGGAGACCTATGGCTACACCTTC; CDR3aa: CASTPLGGEETYGYTF
j_gene: TRBJ1-5; v_gene: TRBV6-6; abundance: -; d_gene: -; CDR3nt: TGTGCCAGCAGCCCCTTCGGGGGGAGCGATCAGCCCCAGCATTTT; CDR3aa: CASSPFGGSDQPQHF
j_gene: TRBJ1-1; v_gene: TRBV6-5; abundance: -; d_gene: -; CDR3nt: TGTGCCAGCAGTGGCAGGGGGAACACTGAAGCTTTCTTT; CDR3aa: CASSGRGNTEAFF
j_gene: TRBJ1-1; v_gene: TRBV21-1; abundance: -; d_gene: -; CDR3nt: TGTGCCAGCGACATAAAACAGGGCGGCACTGAAGCTTTCTTT; CDR3aa: CASDIKQGGTEAFF
j_gene: TRBJ1-2; v_gene: TRBV19; abundance: -; d_gene: -; CDR3nt: TGTGCCAGTACCCTCGGGGACGGTTCCTATGGCTACACCTTC; CDR3aa: CASTLGDGSYGYTF
j_gene: TRBJ1-2; v_gene: TRBV30; abundance: -; d_gene: -; CDR3nt: TGTGCCTGGAGTGTCGTGACCCATATTTCCCCTACCGGCTACACCTTC; CDR3aa: CAWSVVTHISPTGYTF
j_gene: TRBJ2-1; v_gene: TRBV9; abundance: -; d_gene: TRBD2; CDR3nt: TGTGCCAGCAGCGTCTCTAGCGGGGCCTACAATGAGCAGTTCTTC; CDR3aa: CASSVSSGAYNEQFF
j_gene: TRBJ2-7; v_gene: TRBV7-9; abundance: once; d_gene: TRBD2; CDR3nt: TGTGCCAGCAGCTGGCTGACTAGCGGCTACGAGCAGTACTTC; CDR3aa: CASSWLTSGYEQYF
j_gene: TRBJ2-5; v_gene: TRBV28; abundance: -; d_gene: -; CDR3nt: TGTGCCAGCAGTCCCGGGGGAACGGAGACCCAGTACTTC; CDR3aa: CASSPGGTETQYF
j_gene: TRBJ2-7; v_gene: TRBV6-6; abundance: -; d_gene: TRBD2; CDR3nt: TGTGCCAGCAGTTACCGGGGGGGGACGACCTCCTACGAGCAGTACTTC; CDR3aa: CASSYRGGTTSYEQYF
j_gene: TRBJ2-5; v_gene: TRBV28; abundance: -; d_gene: -; CDR3nt: TGTGCCAGCAGCCCATCCTTAGAGACCCAGTACTTC; CDR3aa: CASSPSLETQYF
j_gene: TRBJ2-1; v_gene: TRBV10-3; abundance: once; d_gene: TRBD2; CDR3nt: TGTGCCATCAGTGAGCCCCACCGCGGACTAGCGGGAACAGCCTACAATGAGCAGTTCTTC; CDR3aa: CAISEPHRGLAGTAYNEQFF
j_gene: TRBJ2-2; v_gene: TRBV5-1; abundance: -; d_gene: TRBD1; CDR3nt: TGCGCCAGCAGCCTTCCGACAGGGCCCGGGGAGCTGTTTTTT; CDR3aa: CASSLPTGPGELFF
j_gene: TRBJ1-1; v_gene: TRBV7-3; abundance: -; d_gene: TRBD1; CDR3nt: TGTGCCAGCAGCCAGGGGGGTTCGTCGACTGAAGCTTTCTTT; CDR3aa: CASSQGGSSTEAFF
j_gene: TRBJ1-5; v_gene: TRBV6-6; abundance: -; d_gene: TRBD1; CDR3nt: TGTGCCAGCAGGGAACAGGGGTTTCAGCCCCAGCATTTT; CDR3aa: CASREQGFQPQHF
j_gene: TRBJ2-7; v_gene: TRBV27; abundance: -; d_gene: TRBD2; CDR3nt: TGTGCCAGCAGTTTGACTAGCGGGAGACCCTACGAGCAGTACTTC; CDR3aa: CASSLTSGRPYEQYF
j_gene: TRBJ2-7; v_gene: TRBV4-2; abundance: -; d_gene: TRBD2; CDR3nt: TGTGCCAGCAGCCAGGCGGGAGGGGAGGCCTACGAGCAGTACTTC; CDR3aa: CASSQAGGEAYEQYF
j_gene: TRBJ2-2; v_gene: TRBV29-1; abundance: -; d_gene: TRBD2; CDR3nt: TGCAGCGTTGAAACTCTAGCGGGAGGCACCGGGGAGCTGTTTTTT; CDR3aa: CSVETLAGGTGELFF
j_gene: TRBJ2-7; v_gene: TRBV7-9; abundance: -; d_gene: -; CDR3nt: TGTGCCAGCAGCTTATTACAGAGGAGCTCCTACGAGCAGTACTTC; CDR3aa: CASSLLQRSSYEQYF
j_gene: TRBJ1-1; v_gene: TRBV2; abundance: few; d_gene: TRBD1; CDR3nt: TGTGCCAGCAGCCAGACAGGGGGAGCTTTCTTT; CDR3aa: CASSQTGGAFF